This T cell receptor beta chain was sequenced in a study of T cell responses to AZD1222 COVID-19 vaccine. Whole-study context: Pooling was applied to second doses at about 4 or about 12 weeks. Broader study findings: There were vaccine-associated CD4 TCRs across spike, dominant at 160-218 and 743-854. There were repertoire samples only from the period after the peak T cell response.

With regard to this clone: The antigen is unknown.

Data came from immunoSEQ multiplex PCR; TCRdb stores just in-frame clones and leaves some out. The table has 200,000 to 300,000 clones, 85% to 95% seen once. CDR1 is SGHRS and CDR2 is YFSETQ in the germline V gene. The length of the CDR3 is 16 residues. Trimming left V 5 bases short and J 5 bases short, with 20 bases between. The receptor was isolated from an adult in good health. The chain links TRBV5-1 to TRBJ2-1; D is possibly TRBD2 (6 bases). The specimen comprised peripheral blood, sampled on day 0 of AZD1222 vaccination. The CDR3 loop reads CASRRYGTAANNEQFF. In DNA form, the CDR3 reads TGCGCCAGCAGACGATACGGGACTGCGGCCAACAATGAGCAGTTCTTC.